The sequence of this T cell receptor beta chain was determined in a study of regulatory T cells in long-lasting Graves disease. Time point: persistent/refractory GD, antithyroid drugs over 5 years with positive TRAb. PBMC-extracted RNA yielded the TCR library. Arm-PCR of CDR3 regions and iRepertoire HTBI primers were the basis on which TCR beta libraries were built. From the multiplex PCR reads, TCRdb called clonotypes with MiXCR, one entry per CDR3 protein. The table includes about 460,000 distinct CDR3 sequences, 22% detected once. The CDR3 is 14 amino acids. Germline V gives CDR1 SGHAT, CDR2 FQNNGV. Trimming at V came to 8 bases and at J to 4 bases, leaving 8 bases not matched to a gene.

This sample comprised peripheral blood mononuclear cells (PBMCs), obtained when the disease was refractory, from a patient treated with antithyroid drugs. The chain carries TRBV11-2 and TRBJ1-3; TRBD1 agrees at 7 bases. This receptor was identified in a female donor with Graves disease. The CDR3 nucleotides read TGTGCCAGCTCCCCTGGACAGGAGGGAAACACCATATATTTT. Translating it yields CASSPGQEGNTIYF.